The 20 T cell receptor beta chains below were found in one sample sequenced in a study of blood T cell repertoires in COVID-19. Sequenced by immunoSEQ multiplex PCR; TCRdb stores in-frame clones only, minus some. The repertoire holds about 210,000 clones, with about 89% as singletons. Material for sequencing was peripheral blood. Receptors were obtained from a woman aged 40 to 50 with acute or convalescent COVID-19.

This clone is a singleton in its sample. The V gene is TRBV25-1, the J gene TRBJ1-4; 9 nucleotides line up with TRBD1. The CDR3 loop spans 15 amino acids. V lost 4 bases, J lost 8 bases, and 8 bases stayed unmatched. Germline V gene data show CDR1 as MGHDK and CDR2 as SYGVNS. The CDR3 DNA follows: TGTGCCAGCAGTGCTAGGACAGGGGTCGGCGAAAAACTGTTTTTT. Protein sequence: CASSARTGVGEKLFF.

The V gene is TRBV2, the J gene TRBJ1-2; 8 nucleotides align to TRBD1. The germline CDR1 and CDR2 sequences are SNHLY and FYNNEI. The CDR3 length is 14 residues. After removal of 3 bases from V and 4 bases from J, the junction contained 4 bases not matched to a gene. CDR3 sequence: CASSDRQGSYGYTF. As DNA, the CDR3 is TGTGCCAGCAGTGACCGACAGGGGAGCTATGGCTACACCTTC.

The rearrangement joins TRBV2 to TRBJ1-6; weak D call: TRBD1 (5 bases). Per germline, CDR1 SNHLY and CDR2 FYNNEI. The V end was cut by 6 bases, the J end by 1 base, with 10 bases between. The CDR3 loop spans 15 amino acids. CDR3 in amino acids: CASRGRGSYNSPLHF. In DNA form, the CDR3 reads TGTGCCAGCAGGGGGAGGGGATCCTATAATTCACCCCTCCACTTT.

This chain connects TRBV18 to TRBJ1-5; 10 bases line up with TRBD1. The CDR3 has 16 residues. CDR1 KGHSH and CDR2 LQKENI come from the germline V gene. The J segment lost 7 bases and the V segment lost 0 bases, leaving 6 bases of the junction unmatched. The CDR3 sequence: CASSPPWTGGRQPQHF. Written as DNA, the CDR3 is TGTGCCAGCTCACCACCCTGGACAGGGGGAAGGCAGCCCCAGCATTTT.

CDR3 region: CASGEGHTDTQYF. For the CDR3, the DNA is TGTGCCAGCGGAGAGGGTCACACAGATACGCAGTATTTT. The rearrangement uses TRBV6-4 and TRBJ2-3; TRBD2 is a possible D gene (5 bases). This CDR3 contains 13 residues. The germline V and J ends were trimmed by 8 bases and 2 bases, with 11 bases remaining between them. CDR1 is MRHNA, CDR2 SNTAGT, per germline.

The rearrangement joins TRBV5-1 to TRBJ2-3, with 11 bases matching TRBD1. The germline V gene has CDR1 SGHRS and CDR2 YFSETQ. V was pared by 4 bases and J by 4 bases, with 8 bases of the junction left unmatched. This CDR3 is built from 16 residues. The chain's CDR3 is CASSPGQGGAADTQYF. The DNA for the CDR3 is TGCGCCAGCAGCCCGGGACAGGGGGGGGCTGCAGATACGCAGTATTTT.

This clone was seen a few times. The rearrangement links TRBV7-9 to TRBJ2-1, with TRBD2 matching over 11 bases. Looked up from germline, CDR1 is SEHNR and CDR2 is FQNEAQ (reference sequence). V lost 1 base to trimming and J lost 5 bases; unmatched junction nucleotides: 7. This CDR3 is 17 amino acids long. CDR3 DNA sequence: TGTGCCAGCAGCTTAGTGGCCTTAGCGGGGGGGCACAATGAGCAGTTCTTC. Amino acid sequence: CASSLVALAGGHNEQFF.

The chain is built from TRBV6-5 and TRBJ1-1; D call uncertain. Germline assignment: CDR1 MNHEY and CDR2 SVGAGI. CDR3 length: 15 amino acids. With 6 bases removed from V and 1 base from J, the gap between germline ends came to 15 bases. The CDR3 nucleotides read TGTGCCAGCAGGGTCGGTTCCCCGGGGAACACTGAAGCTTTCTTT. The encoded protein is CASRVGSPGNTEAFF.

This chain's CDR3 is CASSLGDSTAEAFF. CDR3 DNA sequence: TGCGCCAGCAGCTTGGGGGACTCTACCGCTGAAGCTTTCTTT. J is TRBJ1-1 and V is TRBV5-1; D might be TRBD1 (5 bases). The CDR3 runs 14 residues. V shed 0 bases and J shed 6 bases, with 12 bases lying between them. Germline CDR1 is SGHRS and CDR2 is YFSETQ.

V gene TRBV10-3 combines with J gene TRBJ2-7; D may be TRBD2 (6 bases). The CDR3 is 15 residues long. Deletions cut 3 bases from V and 1 base from J, with 13 bases between. Germline values: CDR1 ENHRY, CDR2 SYGVKD. CDR3 residues: CAISDGGLKSYEQYV. CDR3 in DNA: TGTGCCATCAGTGACGGAGGGCTTAAATCCTACGAGCAGTACGTC.

This clone was picked up one time. The CDR3 spells CASSDPGVSGNTIYF. CDR3 nucleotides: TGTGCCAGCAGTGACCCGGGGGTCTCTGGAAACACCATATATTTT. This chain links TRBV25-1 with TRBJ1-3; D possibly corresponds to TRBD1 (5 bases). The CDR3 spans 15 residues. Germline V CDR1 and CDR2: MGHDK, SYGVNS. V lost 3 bases to trimming and J lost 0 bases, with 9 bases between them.

This clone turned up a few times. The rearrangement uses TRBV2 and TRBJ1-1; weak D call: TRBD1 (5 bases). This CDR3 spans 12 amino acids. CDR1 and CDR2 (germline): SNHLY, FYNNEI. Trimming took 5 bases from V and 3 from J, leaving 7 bases between them. CDR3 in DNA: TGTGCCAGCAGTCCACAGGACACTGAAGCTTTCTTT. This sequence encodes CASSPQDTEAFF.

The chain has TRBV14 and TRBJ2-7; 9 nucleotides line up with TRBD1. There are 16 residues in the CDR3. Germline CDR1 is SGHDN and CDR2 is FVKESK. V trimming: 1 base; J trimming: 7 bases; junction bases outside the gene matches: 11. This CDR3 reads CASSQVEEQGAWEQYV. For the CDR3, the DNA is TGTGCCAGCAGCCAAGTAGAGGAACAGGGGGCGTGGGAGCAGTACGTC.

Only one count was recorded for this clone. V is TRBV7-9 and J is TRBJ1-2, with D possibly TRBD1 on 6 matching bases. Trimming removed 4 bases from V and 6 bases from J, with 24 bases in between. The CDR3 covers 17 residues. Per the germline V gene, CDR1 is SEHNR and CDR2 is FQNEAQ (reference sequence). CDR3 residues: CASSSTYLQGVMDGYTF. The CDR3 nucleotides are TGTGCCAGCAGCTCAACCTACCTACAGGGCGTAATGGATGGCTACACCTTC.

The chain links TRBV10-1 to TRBJ2-1; 11 bases are shared with TRBD2. Germline-derived CDR1 and CDR2 are WNHNN and SYGVQD (reference sequence). This CDR3 has 16 amino acids. The V and J ends lost 5 bases and 3 bases, in that order; junction bases with no gene match: 6. CDR3 nucleotides: TGCGCCAGCAGTACCGGACTAGCGGGCGTCTACAATGAGCAGTTCTTC. It encodes CASSTGLAGVYNEQFF.

This chain uses TRBV12-5 with TRBJ1-5; D may be TRBD1 (6 bases). The CDR3 sequence is 16 residues long. Germline V lookup: CDR1 LGHNT, CDR2 FRNRAP. V lost 8 bases, J lost 0 bases, and 17 bases lay in between. The CDR3 region is CASLLDSFNSNQPQHF. The CDR3 DNA reads as TGTGCTAGTCTCCTGGACAGTTTCAATAGCAATCAGCCCCAGCATTTT.

V is TRBV18 and J is TRBJ1-5; 11 nucleotides agree with TRBD1. Trimming removed 2 bases from V and 4 bases from J; junction bases left unmatched: 1. CDR3 length equals 15 residues. CDR1 KGHSH and CDR2 LQKENI come from the germline V gene. The CDR3 is CASSPGTGGNQPQHF. As DNA, the CDR3 is TGTGCCAGCTCACCAGGGACAGGGGGAAATCAGCCCCAGCATTTT.

The rearrangement uses TRBV10-3 and TRBJ2-5; 11 bases map to TRBD2. The CDR3 has 15 amino acids. Per germline, CDR1 ENHRY and CDR2 SYGVKD. Trimming removed 3 bases from V and 5 bases from J; junction bases left unmatched: 5. CDR3 bases: TGTGCCATCAGTGACCTAGCGGGGGGCGACGAGACCCAGTACTTC. Translation gives CAISDLAGGDETQYF.

This chain joins TRBV19 and TRBJ2-7; D might be TRBD1 (6 bases). From germline, CDR1 is LNHDA and CDR2 SQIVND (reference sequence). The CDR3 is 13 amino acids. V was clipped by 5 bases and J by 5 bases, with 13 bases between them. As DNA, the CDR3 is TGTGCCAGTAGTTCGGTTGGGGGCGACGAGCAGTACGTC. Translating it yields CASSSVGGDEQYV.

V gene TRBV7-9 combines with J gene TRBJ1-3; D might be TRBD1 (5 bases). V was clipped by 5 bases and J by 2 bases, with 7 bases between them. The CDR3 spans 13 residues. The V gene's germline CDR1 is SEHNR and CDR2 FQNEAQ (reference sequence). The chain's CDR3 is CASSLQAGNTIYF. The DNA of the CDR3 is TGTGCCAGCAGCCTACAGGCTGGAAACACCATATATTTT.